These T cell receptor beta chains were read from a single sample in a study of cytomegalovirus exposure and HLA in healthy donors. Assay: immunoSEQ multiplex PCR; the TCRdb copy retains only in-frame clones and omits some. The profile shows 65,000 to 80,000 clones, roughly 79% of them singletons. Sequencing was carried out using PBMCs. The origin of the receptors is a woman aged 40 to 50 in good health and CMV-seropositive. The CDR3 runs from the conserved cysteine through the conserved F or W. Each record gives: V gene, clone size, J gene, D gene, CDR3 DNA, CDR3 protein. The D gene is left open where the match is weak. Clone size is given for some rows only: seen once, a few or many times, or a class if the clone is expanded.

TRBV6-4,.,TRBJ2-6,TRBD2,TGTGCCAGCAGTGACGTTGCGGGAGATCCCGGGGCCAACGTCCTGACTTTC,CASSDVAGDPGANVLTF
TRBV11-1,.,TRBJ2-5,TRBD2,TGTGCCAGCAGCTTAGACCGGGGGGGCTTTGGGGAGACCCAGTACTTC,CASSLDRGGFGETQYF
TRBV27,.,TRBJ2-2,TRBD2,TGTGCCAGCAGTCCCCCCGGGACTAGCGGAACCGGGGAGCTGTTTTTT,CASSPPGTSGTGELFF
TRBV6-5,once,TRBJ2-1,.,TGTGCCAGCAGTTCTTGGACGGGAGCGCGGGATGAGCAGTTCTTC,CASSSWTGARDEQFF
TRBV6-1,.,TRBJ2-1,TRBD1,TGTGCCGGATGGACAGGGTTGACCTACAATGAGCAGTTCTTC,CAGWTGLTYNEQFF
TRBV28,.,TRBJ2-3,TRBD2,TGTGCCAGCAGCCCCGGGACTAGCGGACGGGCCCATGCTAGCACAGATACGCAGTATTTT,CASSPGTSGRAHASTDTQYF
TRBV28,.,TRBJ1-1,.,TGTGCCAGCAGTTTCAGGGTGGGGAACACTGAAGCTTTCTTT,CASSFRVGNTEAFF
TRBV6-5,.,TRBJ1-3,.,TGTGCCAGCAGTTACTCAATCAGGGCCTCTGGAAACACCATATATTTT,CASSYSIRASGNTIYF
TRBV5-1,.,TRBJ2-3,TRBD2,TGCGCCAGCAGCCCGGGACTAGCGGGAGGTAGTACGCAGTATTTT,CASSPGLAGGSTQYF
TRBV10-3,.,TRBJ2-3,.,TGTGCCATCACTAGACAGTTTTCCACAGATACGCAGTATTTT,CAITRQFSTDTQYF
TRBV6-1,.,TRBJ1-4,TRBD1,TGTGCCAGCAGTTTAAGACAGGGCGGTGAAAAACTGTTTTTT,CASSLRQGGEKLFF
TRBV19,once,TRBJ2-5,.,TGTGCCAGTAGGTTCATGGGGGGAGAGACCCAGTACTTC,CASRFMGGETQYF
TRBV18,.,TRBJ2-7,.,TGTGCCAGCTCATACCAGACAGGACCACATGAGCAGTACTTC,CASSYQTGPHEQYF
TRBV5-1,.,TRBJ1-1,TRBD1,TGCGCCAGCAGCCCCGGACAGGGCCTAATGAACACTGAAGCTTTCTTT,CASSPGQGLMNTEAFF
TRBV30,.,TRBJ1-2,.,TGTGCCTGGGGGGGGACTGCTGGCTACACCTTC,CAWGGTAGYTF
TRBV7-2,.,TRBJ2-2,TRBD2,TGTGCCAGCAGTTCTTTTCGAATTAGCGGGAGGGCGAACACCGGGGAGCTGTTTTTT,CASSSFRISGRANTGELFF
TRBV27,.,TRBJ1-1,TRBD1,TGTGCCAGCAGACGGACAGGGAGGACTGAAGCTTTCTTT,CASRRTGRTEAFF
TRBV19,once,TRBJ1-5,.,TGTGCCAGTAGTATAGAGGGGAGACCTTATAGCAATCAGCCCCAGCATTTT,CASSIEGRPYSNQPQHF
TRBV19,.,TRBJ1-2,.,TGTGCCAGTAGTACCGCTTTTGGCGACAATGGCTACACCTTC,CASSTAFGDNGYTF
TRBV6-5,.,TRBJ2-1,TRBD2,TGTGCCAGCAGTAATAGCGGGAGGGGCTACAATGAGCAGTTCTTC,CASSNSGRGYNEQFF
TRBV30,.,TRBJ2-2,.,TGTGCCTGGAGTGGACAGGCGAACACCGGGGAGCTGTTTTTT,CAWSGQANTGELFF
TRBV6-5,.,TRBJ2-7,.,TGTGCCAGCGGAAACGGGGGCTACGAGCAGTACTTC,CASGNGGYEQYF
TRBV15,.,TRBJ1-5,.,TGTGCCACCAGCAGAGACGGACTCAATCAGCCCCAGCATTTT,CATSRDGLNQPQHF
TRBV29-1,.,TRBJ1-5,TRBD1,TGCAGCGTTGGACAGGGGAGGCAGCCCCAGCATTTT,CSVGQGRQPQHF
TRBV6-5,.,TRBJ1-6,.,TGTGCCAGCAGAAGCCAGGGAAATTCACCCCTCCACTTT,CASRSQGNSPLHF
TRBV5-1,once,TRBJ2-1,TRBD2,TGCGCCAGCACCTTGGGGCTAGCGGGAGTTTATGAGCAGTTCTTC,CASTLGLAGVYEQFF
TRBV19,.,TRBJ2-7,.,TGTGCCAGTAGTTTCCTCGGCTACGAGCAGTACTTC,CASSFLGYEQYF
TRBV10-3,.,TRBJ1-1,.,TGTGCCATCTCCTCGGGATTGCACACTGAAGCTTTCTTT,CAISSGLHTEAFF
TRBV25-1,.,TRBJ2-3,.,TGTGCCAGCAGCCCGCTGACTAGTCAGGCCCATCGCACAGATACGCAGTATTTT,CASSPLTSQAHRTDTQYF
TRBV6-6,.,TRBJ2-7,TRBD1,TGTGCCAGCAGTTACTCGGAACAGGGGGCCTCCTACGAGCAGTACTTC,CASSYSEQGASYEQYF
TRBV28,.,TRBJ1-2,.,TGTGCCAGCAGTTTACAGGGGCGTACTTCTGGCTACACCTTC,CASSLQGRTSGYTF
TRBV25-1,.,TRBJ2-7,.,TGTGCCAGCAGTGAAAGGGGGCAGGGAGGCGAGCAGTACTTC,CASSERGQGGEQYF
TRBV2,.,TRBJ2-7,TRBD2,TGTGCCAGTACCCAGTCAGCGGGGGGGCTCGAGCAGTACTTC,CASTQSAGGLEQYF
TRBV11-3,.,TRBJ2-5,TRBD1,TGTGCCAGCAGCTTAGGGGACAGGGGGCGCGGCCCCATACAAGAGACCCAGTACTTC,CASSLGDRGRGPIQETQYF
TRBV11-1,.,TRBJ1-1,TRBD1,TGTGCCAGCAGCCGCTGGACAGGATTCAACTTGAACACTGAAGCTTTCTTT,CASSRWTGFNLNTEAFF
TRBV29-1,.,TRBJ2-2,.,TGCAGCGCTCTCACCGGGGAGCTGTTTTTT,CSALTGELFF
TRBV19,once,TRBJ2-7,TRBD2,TGTGCCAGCAGACTAGCTTCCGAGCAGTACTTC,CASRLASEQYF
TRBV5-1,.,TRBJ2-5,TRBD2,TGCGCCAGCAGCTTTGGAACTAGCGAAGGAGAGACCCAGTACTTC,CASSFGTSEGETQYF
TRBV29-1,.,TRBJ2-7,TRBD1,TGCAGCGTCGGGACAGGGACCTACGAGCAGTACTTC,CSVGTGTYEQYF
TRBV4-2,.,TRBJ2-1,TRBD1,TGTGCCAGCAGCCAAGGGACAGGGGAGCGGGAGCAGTTCTTC,CASSQGTGEREQFF
TRBV6-5,.,TRBJ2-7,TRBD2,TGTGCCAGCAGTTACCGACTAGCGGGAGTAGGCAGCGAGCAGTACTTC,CASSYRLAGVGSEQYF
TRBV5-1,.,TRBJ2-7,.,TGCGCCAGCAACCTTTCCCCGGGGAGCTACGAGCAGTACTTC,CASNLSPGSYEQYF
TRBV12-5,.,TRBJ1-1,.,TGTGCTAGTGGTTTGGGGGGCAGGACTGAAGCTTTCTTT,CASGLGGRTEAFF
TRBV5-4,.,TRBJ2-5,.,TGTGCCAGCAGATCCAGACGGGGGTACCAAGAGACCCAGTACTTC,CASRSRRGYQETQYF
TRBV7-6,.,TRBJ1-2,.,TGTGCCAGCAGCCGAGGGGGTGCTAACTATGGCTACACCTTC,CASSRGGANYGYTF
TRBV19,.,TRBJ1-1,.,TGTGCCAGTAGTCGGGGTATGAACACTGAAGCTTTCTTT,CASSRGMNTEAFF